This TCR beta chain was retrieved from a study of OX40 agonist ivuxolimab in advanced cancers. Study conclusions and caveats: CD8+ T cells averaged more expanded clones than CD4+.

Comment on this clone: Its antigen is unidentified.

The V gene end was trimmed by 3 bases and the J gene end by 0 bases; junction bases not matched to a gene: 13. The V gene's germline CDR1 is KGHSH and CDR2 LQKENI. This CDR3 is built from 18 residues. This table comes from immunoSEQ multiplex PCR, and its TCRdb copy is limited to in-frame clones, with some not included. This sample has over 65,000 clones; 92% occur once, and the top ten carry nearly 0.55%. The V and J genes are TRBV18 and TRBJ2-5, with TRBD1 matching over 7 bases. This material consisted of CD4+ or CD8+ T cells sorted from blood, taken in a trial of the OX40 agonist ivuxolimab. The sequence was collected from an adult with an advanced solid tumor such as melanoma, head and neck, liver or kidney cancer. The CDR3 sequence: CASSPRQMTGPDQETQYF. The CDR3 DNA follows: TGTGCCAGCTCACCCCGCCAAATGACAGGGCCCGACCAAGAGACCCAGTACTTC. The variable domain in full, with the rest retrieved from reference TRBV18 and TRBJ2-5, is NAGVMQNPRHLVRRRGQEARLRCSPMKGHSHVYWYRQLPEEGLKFMVYLQKENIIDESGMPKERFSAEFPKEGPSILRIQQVVRGDSAAYFCASSPRQMTGPDQETQYFGPGTRLLVL.